The clone carrying this T cell receptor beta chain appeared once. Its antigen remains unidentified. CDR1 and CDR2 from the germline V gene are GTSNPN and SVGIG (reference sequence). This CDR3 has 15 amino acids. The V end was cut by 2 bases, the J end by 3 bases, with 16 bases between. The sample comes from a study of T cell responses to AZD1222 COVID-19 vaccine. Notes on the study in general: Per reports, nearly half of all spike-specific TCRs target regions that are unmutated in variants.

Profiling relied on immunoSEQ multiplex PCR, and the TCRdb table lists in-frame clones only, not all of them. Here the sample spans about 120,000 clones, 70% to 90% being singletons. The receptor's source is an adult in good health. Specimen: peripheral blood, collected on day 0 of AZD1222 vaccination. The rearrangement uses TRBV30 and TRBJ1-1; D unresolved. The CDR3 spells CAWSPPGNWDTEAFF. CDR3 coding DNA: TGTGCCTGGAGTCCTCCGGGCAACTGGGACACTGAAGCTTTCTTT.